This T cell receptor beta chain originates from a study of blood T cell repertoires in COVID-19. Study in general: There were acute and convalescent COVID-19 samples, and they came from the United States, Italy and Spain. The analysed material was cDNA or gDNA that came from T cells, B-cell-depleted T cells, or PBMCs.

The CDR3 is made up of 19 amino acids. The J segment lost 2 bases and the V segment lost 5 bases, leaving 16 bases of the junction unmatched. Germline-derived CDR1 and CDR2 are MNHNY and SVGAGI (reference sequence). Original handling: Researchers report that nucleated cell counts were estimated from reference gene primer amplification. The table came from immunoSEQ multiplex PCR; TCRdb's copy has only in-frame clones and leaves some out. V, J and clone size are taken as reported in that table, and D and trimming were inferred from the DNA itself. The table shows about 58,000 clones, with 90% occurring only once. This clone occurred many times.

The clonotype originates from a man between 60 and 75 years old with active COVID-19. The sequenced sample consisted of peripheral blood. The rearrangement joins TRBV6-6 to TRBJ2-7, with 12 positions matching TRBD2. In DNA form, the CDR3 reads TGTGCCAGCAGTCCGCCTAGACTAGCGGGGGCTTGGAGTCCCTACGAGCAGTACTTC. Translated: CASSPPRLAGAWSPYEQYF.